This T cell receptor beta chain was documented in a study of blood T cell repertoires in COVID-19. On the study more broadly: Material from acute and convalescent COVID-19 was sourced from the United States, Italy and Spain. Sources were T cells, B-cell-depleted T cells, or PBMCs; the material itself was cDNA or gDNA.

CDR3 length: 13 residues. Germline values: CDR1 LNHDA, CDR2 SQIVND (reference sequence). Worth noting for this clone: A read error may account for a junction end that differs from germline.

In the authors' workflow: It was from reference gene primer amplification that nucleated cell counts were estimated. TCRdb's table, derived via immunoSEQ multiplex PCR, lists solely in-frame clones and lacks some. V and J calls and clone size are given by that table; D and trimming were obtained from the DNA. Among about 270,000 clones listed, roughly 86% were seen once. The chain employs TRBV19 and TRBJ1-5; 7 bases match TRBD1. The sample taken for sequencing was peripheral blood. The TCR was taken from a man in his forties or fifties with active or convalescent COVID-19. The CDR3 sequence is CASSTGERQPQHF. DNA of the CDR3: TGTGCCAGCAGTACAGGGGAGCGTCAGCCCCAGCATTTT.